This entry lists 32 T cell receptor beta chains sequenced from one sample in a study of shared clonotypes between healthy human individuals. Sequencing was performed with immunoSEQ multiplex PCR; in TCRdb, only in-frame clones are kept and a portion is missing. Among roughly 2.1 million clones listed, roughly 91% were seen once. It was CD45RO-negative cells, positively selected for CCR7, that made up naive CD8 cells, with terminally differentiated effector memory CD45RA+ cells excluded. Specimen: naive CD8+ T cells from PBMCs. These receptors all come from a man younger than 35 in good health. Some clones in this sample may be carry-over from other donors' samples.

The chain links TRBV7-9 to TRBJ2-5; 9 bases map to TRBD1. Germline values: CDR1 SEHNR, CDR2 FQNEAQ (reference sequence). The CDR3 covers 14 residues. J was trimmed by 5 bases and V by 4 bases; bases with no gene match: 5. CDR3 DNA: TGTGCCAGCAGCTCGGACAGGGGATGGGAGACCCAGTACTTC. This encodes CASSSDRGWETQYF.

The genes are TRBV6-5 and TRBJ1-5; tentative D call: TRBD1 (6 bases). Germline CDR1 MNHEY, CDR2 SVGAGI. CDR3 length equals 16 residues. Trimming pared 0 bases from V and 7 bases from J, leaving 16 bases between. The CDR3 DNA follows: TGTGCCAGCAGTTACTCCAGGGGAGAAAAAGGACAGCCCCAGCATTTT. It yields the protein CASSYSRGEKGQPQHF.

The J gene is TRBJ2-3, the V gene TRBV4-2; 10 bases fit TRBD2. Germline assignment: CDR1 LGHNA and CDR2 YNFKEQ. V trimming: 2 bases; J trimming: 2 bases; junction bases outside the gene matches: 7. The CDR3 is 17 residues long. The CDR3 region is CASSQTEREGHTDTQYF. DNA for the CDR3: TGTGCCAGCAGCCAAACCGAGCGGGAGGGCCACACAGATACGCAGTATTTT.

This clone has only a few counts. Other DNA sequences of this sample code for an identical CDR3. CDR3 nucleotide sequence: TGTGCCAGCAGCTTGGGTGCAGATACGCAGTATTTT. Its translation is CASSLGADTQYF. The chain has TRBV5-6 and TRBJ2-3, with D uncertain. The V gene lost 0 bases and the J gene lost 4 bases, with 3 bases spanning the gap. Germline CDR1 reads SGHDT; CDR2 reads YYEEEE. This CDR3 contains 12 residues.

The CDR3 DNA reads TGTGCCAGCAGCTCGCAAGGCCTTGAAGCTTTCTTT. Translating it yields CASSSQGLEAFF. V is TRBV7-9 and J is TRBJ1-1; no reliable D call. V lost 4 bases, J lost 7 bases, and 10 bases lay in between. The CDR3 sequence is 12 residues long. Germline V lookup: CDR1 SEHNR, CDR2 FQNEAQ (reference sequence). Full variable domain (rest looked up from reference TRBV7-9 and TRBJ1-1): DTGVSQNPRHKITKRGQNVTFRCDPISEHNRLYWYRQTLGQGPEFLTYFQNEAQLEKSRLLSDRFSAERPKGSFSTLEIQRTEQGDSAMYLCASSSQGLEAFFGQGTRLTVV.

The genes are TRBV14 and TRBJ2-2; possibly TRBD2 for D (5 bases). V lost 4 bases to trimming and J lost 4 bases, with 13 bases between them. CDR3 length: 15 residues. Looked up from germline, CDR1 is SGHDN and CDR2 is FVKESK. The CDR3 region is CASSPRALSTGELFF. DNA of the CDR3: TGTGCCAGCAGCCCGAGGGCCCTGAGCACCGGGGAGCTGTTTTTT.

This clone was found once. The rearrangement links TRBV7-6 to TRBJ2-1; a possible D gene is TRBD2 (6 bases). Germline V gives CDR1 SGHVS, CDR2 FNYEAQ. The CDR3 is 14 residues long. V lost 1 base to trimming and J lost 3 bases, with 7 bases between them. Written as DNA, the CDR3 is TGTGCCAGCAGCTTAGGAGCGGGCTACAATGAGCAGTTCTTC. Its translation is CASSLGAGYNEQFF.

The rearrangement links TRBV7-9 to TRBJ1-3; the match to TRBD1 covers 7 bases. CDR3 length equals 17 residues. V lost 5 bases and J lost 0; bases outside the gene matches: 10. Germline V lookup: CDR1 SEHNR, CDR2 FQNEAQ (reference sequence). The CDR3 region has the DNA TGTGCCAGCAGCATTCAGACAGGGTCGGGCTCTGGAAACACCATATATTTT. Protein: CASSIQTGSGSGNTIYF.

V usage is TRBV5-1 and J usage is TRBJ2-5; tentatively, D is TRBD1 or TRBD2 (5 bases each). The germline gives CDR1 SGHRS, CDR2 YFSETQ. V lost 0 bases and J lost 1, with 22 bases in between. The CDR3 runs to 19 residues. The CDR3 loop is CASSLAAGTESRRQETQYF. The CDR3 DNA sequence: TGCGCCAGCAGCTTGGCCGCCGGGACCGAATCTAGACGCCAAGAGACCCAGTACTTC.

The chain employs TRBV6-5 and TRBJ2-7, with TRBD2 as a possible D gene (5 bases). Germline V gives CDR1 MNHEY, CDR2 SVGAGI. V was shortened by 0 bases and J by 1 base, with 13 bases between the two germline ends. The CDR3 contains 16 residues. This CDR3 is CASSYSRGFMSYEQYF. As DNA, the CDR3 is TGTGCCAGCAGTTACTCCCGGGGTTTTATGTCCTACGAGCAGTACTTC.

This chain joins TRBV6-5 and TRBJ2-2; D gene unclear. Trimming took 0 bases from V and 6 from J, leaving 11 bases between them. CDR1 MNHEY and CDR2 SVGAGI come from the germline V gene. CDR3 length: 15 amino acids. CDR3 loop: CASSYSSRRSGELFF. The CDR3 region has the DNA TGTGCCAGCAGTTACTCCTCTAGGCGGTCCGGGGAGCTGTTTTTT.

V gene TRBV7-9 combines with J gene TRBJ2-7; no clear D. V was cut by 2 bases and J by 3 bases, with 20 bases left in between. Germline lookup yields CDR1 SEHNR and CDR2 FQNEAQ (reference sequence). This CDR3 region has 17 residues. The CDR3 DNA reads TGTGCCAGCAGCTTACCCCCCTCAGCGCACAATGGCTACGAGCAGTACTTC. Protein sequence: CASSLPPSAHNGYEQYF.

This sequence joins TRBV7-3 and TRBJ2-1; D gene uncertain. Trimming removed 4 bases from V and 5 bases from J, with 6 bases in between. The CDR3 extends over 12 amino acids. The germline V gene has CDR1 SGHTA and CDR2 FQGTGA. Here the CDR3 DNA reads TGTGCCAGCAGCTCCCCAAACAATGAGCAGTTCTTC. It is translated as CASSSPNNEQFF.

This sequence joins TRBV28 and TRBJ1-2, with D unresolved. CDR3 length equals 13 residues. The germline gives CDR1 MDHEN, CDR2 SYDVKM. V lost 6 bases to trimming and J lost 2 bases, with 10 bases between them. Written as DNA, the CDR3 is TGTGCCAGCAGATGGAGTGAAAACTATGGCTACACCTTC. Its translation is CASRWSENYGYTF.

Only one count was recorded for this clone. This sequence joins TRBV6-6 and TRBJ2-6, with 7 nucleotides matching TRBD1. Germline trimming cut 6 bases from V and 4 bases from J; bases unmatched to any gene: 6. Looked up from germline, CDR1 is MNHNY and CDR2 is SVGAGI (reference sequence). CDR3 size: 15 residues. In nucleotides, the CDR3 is TGTGCCAGCAGCCGAGGGGGCCCCGGGGCCAACGTCCTGACTTTC. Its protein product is CASSRGGPGANVLTF.

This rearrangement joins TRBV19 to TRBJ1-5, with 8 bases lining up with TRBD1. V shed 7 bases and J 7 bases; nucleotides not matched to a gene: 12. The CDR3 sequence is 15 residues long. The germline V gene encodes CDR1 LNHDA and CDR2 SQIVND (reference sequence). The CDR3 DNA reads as TGTGCCAGTACTCCGACAGGGGAAGACTACCAGCCCCAGCATTTT. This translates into CASTPTGEDYQPQHF.

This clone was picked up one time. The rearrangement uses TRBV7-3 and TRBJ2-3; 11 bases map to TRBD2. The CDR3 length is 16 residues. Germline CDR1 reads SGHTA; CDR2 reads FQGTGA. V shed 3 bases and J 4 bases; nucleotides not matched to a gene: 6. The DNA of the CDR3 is TGTGCCAGCAGCTTGACCGGGACTAGCGGCTCAGATACGCAGTATTTT. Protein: CASSLTGTSGSDTQYF. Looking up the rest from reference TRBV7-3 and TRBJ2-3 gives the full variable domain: GAGVSQTPSNKVTEKGKYVELRCDPISGHTALYWYRQSLGQGPEFLIYFQGTGAADDSGLPNDRFFAVRPEGSVSTLKIQRTERGDSAVYLCASSLTGTSGSDTQYFGPGTRLTVL.

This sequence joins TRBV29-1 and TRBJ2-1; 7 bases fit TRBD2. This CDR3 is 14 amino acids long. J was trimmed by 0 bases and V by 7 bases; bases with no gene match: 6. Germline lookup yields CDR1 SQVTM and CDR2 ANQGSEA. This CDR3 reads CSASGGGSYNEQFF. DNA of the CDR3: TGCAGCGCTAGTGGCGGGGGCTCCTACAATGAGCAGTTCTTC.

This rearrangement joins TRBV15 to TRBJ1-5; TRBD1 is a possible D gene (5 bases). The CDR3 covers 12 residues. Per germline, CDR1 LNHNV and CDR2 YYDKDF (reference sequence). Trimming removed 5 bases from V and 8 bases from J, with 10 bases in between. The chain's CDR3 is CATSGGTEPQHF. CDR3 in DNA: TGTGCCACCAGCGGGGGGACGGAGCCCCAGCATTTT.

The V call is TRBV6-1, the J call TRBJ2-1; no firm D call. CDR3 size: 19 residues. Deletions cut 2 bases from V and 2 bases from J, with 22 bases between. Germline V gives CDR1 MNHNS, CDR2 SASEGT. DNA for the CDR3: TGTGCCAGCAGTGAACAGAGCGCCCTCGTGGCCTTTCCCTACAATGAGCAGTTCTTC. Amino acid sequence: CASSEQSALVAFPYNEQFF.

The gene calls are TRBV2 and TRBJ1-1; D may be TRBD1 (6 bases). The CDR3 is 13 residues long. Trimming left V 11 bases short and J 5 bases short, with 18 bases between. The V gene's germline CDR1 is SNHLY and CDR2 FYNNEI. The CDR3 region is CAGRQGRGTEAFF. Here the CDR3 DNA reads TGTGCCGGCCGGCAGGGGCGGGGGACTGAAGCTTTCTTT.

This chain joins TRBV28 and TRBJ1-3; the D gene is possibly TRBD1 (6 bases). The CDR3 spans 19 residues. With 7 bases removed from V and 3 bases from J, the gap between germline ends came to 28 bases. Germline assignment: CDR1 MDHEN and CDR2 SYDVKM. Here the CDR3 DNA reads TGTGCCAGCACCTTCAGCGGACAGACGGAAGCGGTAGATGGAAACACCATATATTTT. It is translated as CASTFSGQTEAVDGNTIYF.

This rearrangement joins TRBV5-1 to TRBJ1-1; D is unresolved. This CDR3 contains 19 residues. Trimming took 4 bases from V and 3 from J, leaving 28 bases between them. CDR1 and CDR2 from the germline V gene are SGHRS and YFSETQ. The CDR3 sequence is CASSPIHKTTLLGDTEAFF. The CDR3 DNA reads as TGCGCCAGCAGCCCGATCCATAAGACAACCCTCCTGGGAGACACTGAAGCTTTCTTT.

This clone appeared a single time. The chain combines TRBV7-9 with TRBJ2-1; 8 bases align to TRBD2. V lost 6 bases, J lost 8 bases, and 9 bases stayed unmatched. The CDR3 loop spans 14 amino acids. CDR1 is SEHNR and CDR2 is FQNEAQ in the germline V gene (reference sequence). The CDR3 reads CASSSDGLAYEQFF. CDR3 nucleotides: TGTGCCAGCAGTTCAGACGGACTAGCCTATGAGCAGTTCTTC.

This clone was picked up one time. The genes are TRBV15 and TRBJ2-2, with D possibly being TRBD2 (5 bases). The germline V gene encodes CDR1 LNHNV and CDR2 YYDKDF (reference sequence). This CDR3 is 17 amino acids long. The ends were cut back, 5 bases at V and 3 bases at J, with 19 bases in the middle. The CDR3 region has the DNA TGTGCCACCAGCGGCCAGACTACGCTGGGAGACACCGGGGAGCTGTTTTTT. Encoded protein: CATSGQTTLGDTGELFF.

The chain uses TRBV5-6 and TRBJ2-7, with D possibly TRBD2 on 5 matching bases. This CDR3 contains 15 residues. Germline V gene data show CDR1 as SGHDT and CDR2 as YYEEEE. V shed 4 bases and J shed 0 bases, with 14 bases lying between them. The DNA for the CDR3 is TGTGCCAGCAGCCCCTCGGCGGGCCTCTCCTACGAGCAGTACTTC. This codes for CASSPSAGLSYEQYF.

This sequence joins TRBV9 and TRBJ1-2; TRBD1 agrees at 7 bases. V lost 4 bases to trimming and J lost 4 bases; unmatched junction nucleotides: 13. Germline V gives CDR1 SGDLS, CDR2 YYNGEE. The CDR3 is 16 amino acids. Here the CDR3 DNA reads TGTGCCAGCAGCTTCAGAGACAGGGAGGGCAGCTATGGCTACACCTTC. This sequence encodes CASSFRDREGSYGYTF.

The CDR3 DNA sequence: TGTGCCAGTAGGGCCGTTTACGAGCGGGAGATGGCAGATACGCAGTATTTT. Residues: CASRAVYEREMADTQYF. V usage is TRBV19 and J usage is TRBJ2-3, with 8 bases aligning to TRBD2. Germline CDR1 is LNHDA and CDR2 is SQIVND (reference sequence). The CDR3 contains 17 residues. Germline trimming cut 6 bases from V and 4 bases from J; bases unmatched to any gene: 15.

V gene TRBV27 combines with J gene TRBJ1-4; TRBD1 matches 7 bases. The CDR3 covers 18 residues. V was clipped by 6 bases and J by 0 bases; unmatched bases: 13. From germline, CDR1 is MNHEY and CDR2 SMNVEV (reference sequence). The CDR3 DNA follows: TGTGCCAGCAGCCCCCGGGACAGCGCCCTTGCAACTAATGAAAAACTGTTTTTT. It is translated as CASSPRDSALATNEKLFF.

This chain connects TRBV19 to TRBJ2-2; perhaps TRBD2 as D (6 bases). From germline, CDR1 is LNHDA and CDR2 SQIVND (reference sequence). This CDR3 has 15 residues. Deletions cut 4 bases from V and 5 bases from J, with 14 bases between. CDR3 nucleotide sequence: TGTGCCAGTAGTAAAGGCGGGATTAGGACCGGGGAGCTGTTTTTT. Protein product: CASSKGGIRTGELFF.

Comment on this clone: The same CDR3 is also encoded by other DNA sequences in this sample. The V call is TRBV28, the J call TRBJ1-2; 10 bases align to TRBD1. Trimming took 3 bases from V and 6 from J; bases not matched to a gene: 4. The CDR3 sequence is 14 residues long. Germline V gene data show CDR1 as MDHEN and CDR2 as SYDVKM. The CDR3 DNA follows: TGTGCCAGCAGTTTCCGGACAGGGGGACATGGCTACACCTTC. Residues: CASSFRTGGHGYTF.

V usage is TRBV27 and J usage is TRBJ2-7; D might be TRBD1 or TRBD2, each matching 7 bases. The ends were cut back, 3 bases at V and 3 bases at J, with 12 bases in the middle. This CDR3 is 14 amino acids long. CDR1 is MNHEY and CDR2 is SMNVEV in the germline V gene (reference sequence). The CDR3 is CASSFQGEGYEQYF. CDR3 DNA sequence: TGTGCCAGCAGTTTCCAGGGGGAGGGCTACGAGCAGTACTTC.